Following are 10 T cell receptor beta chains from one sample sequenced in a study of blood T cells in healthy people across ages. It was with a sample-barcoded 5' primer and a J-beta primer mix that a second PCR of about 7 to 12 cycles was run. One entry per CDR3 protein, called by TCRdb with MiXCR from the 5' RACE reads. The data contain almost 1 million distinct CDR3 sequences, about 51% of them seen just once; the ten biggest clones take up 20% to 25%. Specimen: blood. These receptors came from a woman in her sixties or seventies in good health.

A word on this clonotype: Relative to the germline gene, one junction end is altered; a read error may explain this. V gene TRBV7-8 combines with J gene TRBJ2-7; 10 bases fit TRBD1. Looked up from germline, CDR1 is SGHVS and CDR2 is FQNEAQ. The CDR3 length is 17 residues. CDR3 nucleotides: TGTGCCTGCAGCTTACGACAGGGACAGGGGAGCTCCTACGAGCAGTACTTC. This encodes CACSLRQGQGSSYEQYF.

This clonotype has only a few counts. This chain uses TRBV7-2 with TRBJ1-1, with a tentative D call TRBD1 (6 bases). The length of the CDR3 is 13 residues. Between the trimmed V and J ends, which lost 3 bases and 8 bases, there was a span of 13 bases. The germline gives CDR1 SGHTA, CDR2 FQGNSA. For the CDR3, the DNA is TGTGCCAGCAGCTTTTACAGGGACGCCGAAGCTTTCTTT. Translation: CASSFYRDAEAFF.

This clonotype was seen more than once but under ten times. V and J are TRBV5-1 and TRBJ2-1; 12 bases line up with TRBD2. Trimming removed 3 bases from V and 3 bases from J; junction bases left unmatched: 1. Per germline, CDR1 SGHRS and CDR2 YFSETQ. This CDR3 comprises 15 residues. For the CDR3, the DNA is TGCGCCAGCAGCTCTAGCGGGAGGGACTACAATGAGCAGTTCTTC. Translation: CASSSSGRDYNEQFF.

Only a few counts were recorded for this clonotype. This chain links TRBV6-2 or TRBV6-3 with TRBJ1-5; possibly TRBD1 for D (6 bases). The germline V gene encodes CDR1 MNHEY and CDR2 SVGEGT. This CDR3 contains 16 residues. V was clipped by 0 bases and J by 7 bases, with 16 bases between them. The CDR3 DNA sequence: TGTGCCAGCAGTTACTCGGGGGCTGGGCTAGGCCAGCCCCAGCATTTT. Its protein is CASSYSGAGLGQPQHF.

In its sample, this clonotype was seen a few times. This chain joins TRBV5-1 and TRBJ2-3, with 9 bases matching TRBD2. V was pared by 4 bases and J by 4 bases, with 10 bases of the junction left unmatched. This CDR3 spans 16 amino acids. Germline CDR1 SGHRS, CDR2 YFSETQ. This CDR3 reads CASSPGLATVPDTQYF. The CDR3 coding sequence is TGCGCCAGCAGCCCGGGACTAGCCACCGTTCCAGATACGCAGTATTTT. The variable domain in full, completed from reference TRBV5-1 and TRBJ2-3, reads KAGVTQTPRYLIKTRGQQVTLSCSPISGHRSVSWYQQTPGQGLQFLFEYFSETQRNKGNFPGRFSGRQFSNSRSEMNVSTLELGDSALYLCASSPGLATVPDTQYFGPGTRLTVL.

The V and J genes are TRBV29-1 and TRBJ2-7, with 11 bases lining up with TRBD2. V was clipped by 3 bases and J by 3 bases; unmatched bases: 13. The length of the CDR3 is 17 residues. Germline loops: CDR1 SQVTM, CDR2 ANQGSEA. The CDR3 nucleotides read TGCAGCGTTGAGCTGGCGGGGGGGACTAGCGGAATCTACGAGCAGTACTTC. Protein sequence: CSVELAGGTSGIYEQYF.

This clonotype has a count of ten or more. This chain links TRBV27 with TRBJ1-5; 7 positions match TRBD1. V lost 6 bases and J lost 4; bases outside the gene matches: 6. Per germline, CDR1 MNHEY and CDR2 SMNVEV (reference sequence). This CDR3 has 14 amino acids. The CDR3 sequence is CASRRDSWNQPQHF. Here the CDR3 DNA reads TGTGCCAGCAGACGGGACAGTTGGAATCAGCCCCAGCATTTT.

The genes are TRBV7-2 and TRBJ1-4, with D perhaps matching TRBD1 (5 bases). CDR1 and CDR2 (germline): SGHTA, FQGNSA. The ends were cut back, 6 bases at V and 3 bases at J, with 8 bases in the middle. CDR3 length equals 13 residues. CDR3 protein: CASRRGANEKLFF. For the CDR3, the DNA is TGTGCCAGCAGGAGGGGAGCTAATGAAAAACTGTTTTTT.

Points on this clonotype: The junction and the germline gene differ at one end; a read error may be behind it. The rearrangement uses TRBV11-1 and TRBJ2-7; possibly TRBD1 for D (5 bases). The CDR3 sequence is 15 residues long. Germline V gives CDR1 SGHAT, CDR2 FQDESV (reference sequence). CDR3 loop: CASSPVGRVGYVQYF. The CDR3 nucleotides are TGTGCCAGCAGCCCGGTGGGCAGGGTCGGCTACGTGCAGTACTTC.

This clonotype showed up just a few times. The rearrangement joins TRBV3-1 to TRBJ2-7, with D unresolved. CDR1 is LGHDT and CDR2 is YNNKEL in the germline V gene (reference sequence). This CDR3 spans 15 amino acids. V lost 1 base to trimming and J lost 0 bases, with 10 bases between them. In DNA form, the CDR3 reads TGTGCCAGCAGCCAAGGGGCGGAAAGCTCCTACGAGCAGTACTTC. Translated: CASSQGAESSYEQYF.